This T cell receptor (beta chain) was documented in a study of TIL therapy for anti-PD-1-resistant metastatic lung cancer. Described time point: pre-treatment sample, taken before nivolumab and TIL therapy. The tumor samples were excised metastases, mostly pleural nodules or supraclavicular lymph nodes. Sequencing used immunoSEQ v3. Only in-frame clones appear in the TCRdb table, and some are missing; sequencing was by immunoSEQ multiplex PCR. The table shows some 13,000 clones, with 66% occurring only once. Germline values: CDR1 MGHRA, CDR2 YSYEKL. V was pared by 4 bases and J by 1 base, with 8 bases of the junction left unmatched. This CDR3 region has 16 residues.

The rearrangement joins TRBV4-1 to TRBJ1-2; TRBD1 aligns across 8 bases. Sequencing used tumor tissue, obtained at baseline. The TCR comes from a woman aged 30-79 years with non-small cell lung cancer. The chain's CDR3 is CASSLGQGNINYGYTF. Here the CDR3 DNA reads TGCGCCAGCAGCCTCGGACAGGGCAATATTAACTATGGCTACACCTTC.